The 26 T cell receptor beta chains in this list originate from one sample, sequenced in a study of breast tumors, draining lymph nodes, adjacent tissues. Axillary draining lymph nodes of breast cancer patients supplied the node samples. MiXCR, applied by TCRdb to the multiplex PCR reads, yields one record per CDR3 protein. The sample carries about 89,000 distinct CDR3 sequences, about 27% recorded once. The specimen was axillary lymph node tissue. The receptors originated from a female donor with breast cancer. Some clones in this sample may be carry-over from other donors' samples.

This clonotype was detected ten times or more. The J gene is TRBJ2-3, the V gene TRBV7-3; D gene uncertain. CDR1 and CDR2 (germline): SGHTA, FQGTGA. The ends were cut back, 2 bases at V and 0 bases at J, with 9 bases in the middle. This CDR3 region has 15 residues. This chain's CDR3 is CASSLGQVSTDTQYF. The CDR3 DNA follows: TGTGCCAGCAGCTTAGGGCAGGTTAGCACAGATACGCAGTATTTT. The variable domain in full, with the rest retrieved from reference TRBV7-3 and TRBJ2-3, is GAGVSQTPSNKVTEKGKYVELRCDPISGHTALYWYRQSLGQGPEFLIYFQGTGAADDSGLPNDRFFAVRPEGSVSTLKIQRTERGDSAVYLCASSLGQVSTDTQYFGPGTRLTVL.

This clonotype was seen just once. The chain couples TRBV7-9 to TRBJ1-5; tentative D call: TRBD1 (5 bases). V lost 4 bases and J 3 bases, leaving 16 bases between the germline ends. The CDR3 consists of 16 residues. In germline, CDR1 is SEHNR, CDR2 FQNEAQ (reference sequence). The CDR3 protein is CASSSQNTGINQPQHF. The CDR3 coding sequence is TGTGCCAGCAGCTCGCAGAACACAGGAATCAATCAGCCCCAGCATTTT.

As regards this clonotype: Because it lacks the conserved phenylalanine or tryptophan at the end, this CDR3 is likely a read error. Because the CDR3's place on the DNA is in doubt, the DNA is left out and the CDR3 is given as listed by TCRdb. The rearrangement uses TRBV12-3 or TRBV12-4 and TRBJ2-1; TRBD2 reflects the table's D call only, with no check against the DNA. The CDR3 numbers 15 amino acids, ends counted. This CDR3 is CASSFGSGSISEQSL.

The rearrangement uses TRBV7-3 and TRBJ2-5; 7 bases fit TRBD1. The CDR3 has 15 amino acids. The J segment lost 1 base and the V segment lost 4 bases, leaving 6 bases of the junction unmatched. The V gene's germline CDR1 is SGHTA and CDR2 FQGTGA. DNA for the CDR3: TGTGCCAGCAGCTCGGCGACAGGGTCCCAAGAGACCCAGTACTTC. Its translation: CASSSATGSQETQYF.

V gene TRBV19 combines with J gene TRBJ2-3, with D possibly TRBD1 on 5 matching bases. The CDR3 is 16 amino acids. Trimming left V 1 base short and J 0 bases short, with 11 bases between. Germline V lookup: CDR1 LNHDA, CDR2 SQIVND (reference sequence). This chain's CDR3 is CASSIVRQGSTDTQYF. CDR3 DNA: TGTGCCAGTAGTATAGTGCGGCAGGGAAGCACAGATACGCAGTATTTT.

This clonotype was seen repeatedly, ten times or more. The chain has TRBV4-3 and TRBJ2-5; D is possibly TRBD1 or TRBD2 (5 bases each). Germline V gene lookup returns CDR1 LGHNA and CDR2 YSLEER. Trimming cost V 4 bases and J 2 bases, with 14 bases left between them. The CDR3 contains 15 residues. This chain's CDR3 is CASSRNPGAQETQYF. The CDR3 DNA reads as TGCGCCAGCAGCCGGAACCCCGGGGCACAAGAGACCCAGTACTTC.

This clonotype was detected many times. The chain employs TRBV6-1 and TRBJ1-2; D gene unclear. In germline, CDR1 is MNHNS, CDR2 SASEGT. The CDR3 extends over 14 amino acids. Trimming took 2 bases from V and 7 from J, leaving 14 bases between them. The DNA of the CDR3 is TGTGCCAGCAGTGAAATTGGTACGGGTTCTGGCTACACCTTC. Translating it yields CASSEIGTGSGYTF.

The J gene is TRBJ1-1, the V gene TRBV6-1; D is possibly TRBD1 (5 bases). The germline V gene encodes CDR1 MNHNS and CDR2 SASEGT. V lost 6 bases and J 0 bases, leaving 8 bases between the germline ends. The CDR3 has 13 amino acids. This CDR3 is CASSVTVNTEAFF. The CDR3 DNA is TGTGCCAGCAGCGTGACAGTGAACACTGAAGCTTTCTTT.

In its sample, this clonotype was seen many times. Mismatch with germline at one junction end may stem from a read error. The V call is TRBV7-9, the J call TRBJ2-3; 9 bases map to TRBD2. The CDR3 is made up of 15 amino acids. The germline gives CDR1 SEHNR, CDR2 FQNEAQ (reference sequence). CDR3 DNA sequence: TGTGCCAGCAGCCTAGCGGGGAGCGGGAGAGATACGCAGTATTTT. Its translation: CASSLAGSGRDTQYF.

This clonotype came up many times. The J gene is TRBJ2-7, the V gene TRBV27; D gene ambiguous. In germline, CDR1 is MNHEY, CDR2 SMNVEV (reference sequence). This CDR3 has 13 amino acids. V was cut by 1 base and J by 5 bases, with 9 bases left in between. CDR3 in DNA: TGTGCCAGCAGTTTATTGAGAAAACACGAGCAGTACTTC. Protein sequence: CASSLLRKHEQYF.

The rearrangement links TRBV5-6 to TRBJ2-7; 9 bases match TRBD2. Germline CDR1 is SGHDT and CDR2 is YYEEEE. With 2 bases clipped from V and 4 bases from J, the junction kept 7 bases outside the gene matches. There are 15 residues in the CDR3. The CDR3 sequence: CASSFGTSRWYEQYF. In DNA form, the CDR3 reads TGTGCCAGCAGCTTCGGGACTAGCAGATGGTACGAGCAGTACTTC.

Of note for this clonotype: A read error may be the cause here, since a much bigger clone is one base away. The chain couples TRBV5-4 to TRBJ2-1; D assignment may be TRBD1 or TRBD2 (6 bases each). Germline CDR1 is SGHNT and CDR2 is YYREEE (reference sequence). The CDR3 is 14 residues long. CDR3 sequence: CVSTLKGGYNEQFF. In DNA form, the CDR3 reads TGTGTCAGCACCCTTAAGGGGGGCTACAATGAGCAGTTCTTC.

This clonotype was recorded at least ten times. This rearrangement joins TRBV19 to TRBJ2-7; 7 positions match TRBD1. V shed 4 bases, J shed 6 bases, and the junction held 6 bases outside the gene matches. This CDR3 comprises 13 residues. Germline V gives CDR1 LNHDA, CDR2 SQIVND (reference sequence). The CDR3 spells CASSTTDRVEQYF. As DNA, the CDR3 is TGTGCCAGTAGTACAACCGACAGGGTCGAGCAGTACTTC.

As concerns this clonotype: A much bigger clone sits one base away, suggesting this may be a read error. V and J are TRBV6-2 or TRBV6-3 and TRBJ2-1; 11 bases are a match to TRBD2. The CDR3 sequence is 17 residues long. CDR1 is MNHEY, CDR2 SVGEGT, per germline. Losses at the gene ends were 2 bases for V and 6 bases for J; bases not matched to a gene: 9. CDR3 sequence (DNA): TGTGCCAGCAGTTACCCTGAAATAGCGGGAGGGCTCAATGAGCAGTTCTTC. Translating gives CASSYPEIAGGLNEQFF.

This clonotype was detected ten times or more. This rearrangement joins TRBV7-9 to TRBJ2-7; 7 bases line up with TRBD2. The ends lost 5 bases at V and 3 bases at J; junction bases unmatched: 10. The CDR3 runs to 15 residues. Germline lookup yields CDR1 SEHNR and CDR2 FQNEAQ (reference sequence). Written as DNA, the CDR3 is TGTGCCAGCAGCCTTAACCCCGGGAGGAACTACGAGCAGTACTTC. Translating gives CASSLNPGRNYEQYF.

Many counts were recorded for this clonotype. In DNA form, the CDR3 reads TGCAGCGTTCAAGGTTACACTGAAGCTTTCTTT. Amino acids: CSVQGYTEAFF. The chain recombines TRBV29-1 with TRBJ1-1; no reliable D call. The germline gives CDR1 SQVTM, CDR2 ANQGSEA. The V end lost 5 bases, the J end lost 3 bases, and 7 bases lay between the germline ends. The CDR3 has 11 amino acids. The complete variable domain, with remaining parts taken from reference TRBV29-1 and TRBJ1-1, reads SAVISQKPSRDICQRGTSLTIQCQVDSQVTMMFWYRQQPGQSLTLIATANQGSEATYESGFVIDKFPISRPNLTFSTLTVSNMSPEDSSIYLCSVQGYTEAFFGQGTRLTVV.

This clonotype showed up many times. The J gene is TRBJ2-7, the V gene TRBV11-2; D possibly corresponds to TRBD2 (6 bases). The CDR3 runs 15 residues. V was clipped by 9 bases and J by 5 bases, with 23 bases between them. From germline, CDR1 is SGHAT and CDR2 FQNNGV. The chain's CDR3 is CASSAKAGPFNEQYF. The CDR3 coding sequence is TGTGCCAGTAGCGCCAAGGCGGGGCCGTTCAACGAGCAGTACTTC.

Regarding this clonotype: A read error is likely, as this CDR3 ends without the conserved phenylalanine or tryptophan. Because the CDR3's place on the DNA is in doubt, the DNA is left out and the CDR3 is given as listed by TCRdb. This rearrangement joins TRBV19 to TRBJ1-6; TRBD1 is the table's D call and was not checked against the DNA. Per the germline V gene, CDR1 is LNHDA and CDR2 is SQIVND (reference sequence). The CDR3 is 15 amino acids in total, end residues counted. The CDR3 sequence: CANSASGGYNSPPHL.

Concerning this clonotype itself: A much larger clone lies a single base off, so this may be a read error. This sequence joins TRBV19 and TRBJ2-1; a weak D match, TRBD2 (5 bases). The CDR3 covers 17 residues. Germline V gene data show CDR1 as LNHDA and CDR2 as SQIVND (reference sequence). CDR3 region: CASSIDSGSSSYNEQSF. The CDR3 DNA reads TGTGCCAGTAGTATAGATTCGGGATCTAGCTCCTACAATGAGCAGTCCTTC.

At least ten counts were recorded for this clonotype. The chain couples TRBV3-1 to TRBJ1-6, with 7 bases that match TRBD1. Germline CDR1 and CDR2: LGHDT and YNNKEL (reference sequence). CDR3 length equals 15 residues. The V gene end was trimmed by 4 bases and the J gene end by 6 bases; junction bases not matched to a gene: 6. The DNA of the CDR3 is TGTGCCAGCAGCCGAAACAGGGGTGGTAATTCACCCCTCCACTTT. It encodes CASSRNRGGNSPLHF.

This clonotype was counted many times. This rearrangement joins TRBV2 to TRBJ2-2; 8 bases match TRBD2. This CDR3 is built from 15 residues. V shed 6 bases, J shed 4 bases, and the junction held 7 bases outside the gene matches. From germline, CDR1 is SNHLY and CDR2 FYNNEI. In DNA, the CDR3 is TGTGCCAGCAGCCAGCGGGAGAGTGGCACCGGGGAGCTGTTTTTT. Translating it yields CASSQRESGTGELFF.

This clonotype came up many times. The chain links TRBV24-1 to TRBJ2-3; TRBD2 is a possible D gene (6 bases). The CDR3 extends over 16 amino acids. Trimming took off 3 bases at V and 2 bases at J, with 14 bases between the two ends. Germline values: CDR1 KGHDR, CDR2 SFDVKD. The CDR3 loop is CATSDRGRGITDTQYF. The CDR3 DNA sequence: TGTGCCACCAGTGATCGAGGGCGGGGTATCACAGATACGCAGTATTTT.

This chain uses TRBV7-9 with TRBJ1-1, with 7 nucleotides matching TRBD1. Germline loops: CDR1 SEHNR, CDR2 FQNEAQ (reference sequence). CDR3 size: 14 residues. J gave up 1 base and V 5 bases, and 4 bases lay outside the gene matches. The CDR3 sequence is CASSPRGRNTEAFF. CDR3 DNA sequence: TGTGCCAGCAGCCCCAGGGGGAGGAACACTGAAGCTTTCTTT.

This clonotype was recorded many times. The chain employs TRBV9 and TRBJ2-2; TRBD2 agrees at 7 bases. The CDR3 consists of 16 residues. Trimming cost V 3 bases and J 0 bases; bases outside gene matches: 5. CDR1 and CDR2 (germline): SGDLS, YYNGEE. CDR3 region: CASSAKRGANTGELFF. The CDR3 coding sequence is TGTGCCAGCAGCGCCAAGCGGGGCGCGAACACCGGGGAGCTGTTTTTT.

The table lists this clonotype with a few counts. This clone may be a read error of a much larger clone one base away. The chain is built from TRBV19 and TRBJ1-4; 7 bases are shared with TRBD1. The CDR3 loop spans 17 amino acids. J lost 7 bases, V lost 5 bases, and 16 bases had no gene match. CDR1 and CDR2 from the germline V gene are LNHDA and SQIVND (reference sequence). The CDR3 loop is CASSPRKGALEGEKLFF. The CDR3, as DNA: TGTGCCAGTAGTCCACGAAAGGGGGCACTCGAAGGTGAAAAACTGTTTTTT.

In the case of this clonotype: A much larger clonotype is one base distant, so this may be a read error. The CDR3 carries no conserved terminal phenylalanine or tryptophan, so it likely arises from a read error. The chain combines TRBV27 with TRBJ1-2, with unresolved D. Trimming removed 4 bases at V and 2 bases at J, with 8 bases between. CDR3 size: 13 residues. Germline CDR1 and CDR2: MNHEY and SMNVEV (reference sequence). The CDR3 loop is CASSSSVNYGYTL. CDR3 DNA sequence: TGTGCCAGCAGTTCCTCGGTCAACTATGGCTACACCCTC.